One sample yielded the 26 T cell receptor beta chains listed below, sequenced in a study of CD8+ T cells in alopecia areata. Extracted RNA was reverse transcribed, and the resulting cDNA served as sequencing template. Assay used: immunoSEQ multiplex PCR; TCRdb lists only in-frame clones, some missing. The table includes over 200,000 clones, about 60% detected once. This specimen was CD4+ T cells sorted from blood, taken at week 0. Receptor source: a human donor with alopecia areata.

Concerning this clone itself: The sample holds other DNA sequences that translate to the same CDR3. This chain uses TRBV2 with TRBJ1-5; the D gene is possibly TRBD1 (5 bases). Trimming removed 2 bases from V and 4 bases from J, with 15 bases in between. Germline lookup yields CDR1 SNHLY and CDR2 FYNNEI. The CDR3 is 16 amino acids. The CDR3 region is CASSEQGRVGNQPQHF. In nucleotides, the CDR3 is TGTGCCAGCAGTGAACAGGGCAGGGTAGGAAATCAGCCCCAGCATTTT.

The chain carries TRBV29-1 and TRBJ1-5; 7 positions match TRBD1. Germline values: CDR1 SQVTM, CDR2 ANQGSEA. The J segment lost 7 bases and the V segment lost 6 bases, leaving 12 bases of the junction unmatched. The length of the CDR3 is 14 residues. The CDR3 bases are TGCAGCGTCCAGGGGGGTCATCAGGGGCAGCCCCAGCATTTT. Protein sequence: CSVQGGHQGQPQHF.

This clone was detected a few times. This chain links TRBV11-2 with TRBJ1-5; D may be TRBD1 (6 bases). This CDR3 has 13 amino acids. Germline V CDR1 and CDR2: SGHAT, FQNNGV. Trimming removed 4 bases at V and 9 bases at J, with 13 bases between. The CDR3 reads CASSSLQGGPQHF. For the CDR3, the DNA is TGTGCCAGCAGCTCATTACAGGGAGGGCCCCAGCATTTT.

The chain links TRBV30 to TRBJ2-3, with unresolved D. The CDR3 runs to 14 residues. The V gene lost 3 bases and the J gene lost 2 bases, with 12 bases spanning the gap. CDR1 and CDR2 (germline): GTSNPN, SVGIG (reference sequence). CDR3 residues: CAWSRAASTDTQYF. The CDR3 DNA reads as TGTGCCTGGAGCCGGGCGGCATCCACAGATACGCAGTATTTT.

V gene TRBV29-1 combines with J gene TRBJ1-4; 10 bases line up with TRBD1. This CDR3 region has 14 residues. Trimming removed 6 bases from V and 7 bases from J; junction bases left unmatched: 8. Per germline, CDR1 SQVTM and CDR2 ANQGSEA. In DNA, the CDR3 is TGCAGCGTGCAGACAGGGGGCGCGGGTGAAAAACTGTTTTTT. Its protein is CSVQTGGAGEKLFF.

The chain links TRBV4-1 to TRBJ2-7, with TRBD2 matching over 7 bases. After removal of 4 bases from V and 4 bases from J, the junction contained 4 bases not matched to a gene. The CDR3 spans 13 residues. Per germline, CDR1 MGHRA and CDR2 YSYEKL. The CDR3 DNA is TGCGCCAGCAGCCCTCGGGGGGAATACGAGCAGTACTTC. Its translation: CASSPRGEYEQYF.

The chain has TRBV5-1 and TRBJ1-6; 8 bases line up with TRBD1. CDR3 size: 16 residues. V trimming: 4 bases; J trimming: 8 bases; junction bases outside the gene matches: 11. The germline CDR1 and CDR2 sequences are SGHRS and YFSETQ. The CDR3 region has the DNA TGCGCCAGCAGCACCCAAGGACAGGGAGGTTATTCACCCCTCCACTTT. It is translated as CASSTQGQGGYSPLHF.

The V gene is TRBV30, the J gene TRBJ2-2; the match to TRBD2 covers 7 bases. Germline CDR1 is GTSNPN and CDR2 is SVGIG (reference sequence). With V trimmed by 8 bases and J by 0 bases, 3 bases remained unmatched. The CDR3 has 13 amino acids. The CDR3 coding sequence is TGTGCCCGGCGGGAGACGAACACCGGGGAGCTGTTTTTT. This sequence encodes CARRETNTGELFF. The full variable domain, rest sourced from reference TRBV30 and TRBJ2-2, is SQTIHQWPATLVQPVGSPLSLECTVEGTSNPNLYWYRQAAGRGLQLLFYSVGIGQISSEVPQNLSASRPQDRQFILSSKKLLLSDSGFYLCARRETNTGELFFGEGSRLTVL.

Ten or more counts support this clone. The chain carries TRBV2 and TRBJ2-4; possibly TRBD2 for D (5 bases). The germline V and J ends were trimmed by 4 bases and 6 bases, with 10 bases remaining between them. The V gene's germline CDR1 is SNHLY and CDR2 FYNNEI. The CDR3 covers 13 residues. The DNA for the CDR3 is TGTGCCAGCAGTGGAGGGATCGGAAACATTCAGTACTTC. Amino acid sequence: CASSGGIGNIQYF. The complete variable domain, with remaining parts taken from reference TRBV2 and TRBJ2-4, reads EPEVTQTPSHQVTQMGQEVILRCVPISNHLYFYWYRQILGQKVEFLVSFYNNEISEKSEIFDDQFSVERPDGSNFTLKIRSTKLEDSAMYFCASSGGIGNIQYFGAGTRLSVL.

This clone was counted a few times. The chain recombines TRBV19 with TRBJ2-1; D perhaps matches TRBD2 (5 bases). The V gene lost 2 bases and the J gene lost 7 bases, with 6 bases spanning the gap. CDR3 length: 12 amino acids. The germline V gene has CDR1 LNHDA and CDR2 SQIVND (reference sequence). In DNA, the CDR3 is TGTGCCAGTAGTATATGGGAGAATGAGCAGTTCTTC. Translation gives CASSIWENEQFF.

This clone was counted between two and nine times. This sequence joins TRBV2 and TRBJ2-6; tentatively, D is TRBD1 (5 bases). Germline-derived CDR1 and CDR2 are SNHLY and FYNNEI. This CDR3 region has 16 residues. Trimming pared 4 bases from V and 4 bases from J, leaving 14 bases between. CDR3 residues: CASSAQGSIGANVLTF. The CDR3 region has the DNA TGTGCCAGCAGTGCGCAGGGCTCTATAGGGGCCAACGTCCTGACTTTC. Full variable domain (outside the CDR3, taken from reference TRBV2 and TRBJ2-6): EPEVTQTPSHQVTQMGQEVILRCVPISNHLYFYWYRQILGQKVEFLVSFYNNEISEKSEIFDDQFSVERPDGSNFTLKIRSTKLEDSAMYFCASSAQGSIGANVLTFGAGSRLTVL.

The sample holds one count of this clone. CDR3 region: CSVDRQPELSNYGYTF. The CDR3 DNA reads TGCAGCGTTGATAGGCAGCCCGAACTATCCAACTATGGCTACACCTTC. The genes are TRBV29-1 and TRBJ1-2; D not certain. Germline lookup yields CDR1 SQVTM and CDR2 ANQGSEA. The V end was cut by 3 bases, the J end by 2 bases, with 19 bases between. This CDR3 comprises 16 residues.

This clone was picked up one time. V gene TRBV5-6 combines with J gene TRBJ2-7; D is undetermined. This CDR3 has 17 amino acids. The germline gives CDR1 SGHDT, CDR2 YYEEEE. V was cut by 0 bases and J by 3 bases, with 19 bases left in between. As DNA, the CDR3 is TGTGCCAGCAGCTTGGTGTTCCAGTTCGGATCCGTCTACGAGCAGTACTTC. Its translation is CASSLVFQFGSVYEQYF.

The chain recombines TRBV4-1 with TRBJ1-1; maybe TRBD1 (6 bases). V shed 4 bases and J shed 7 bases, with 13 bases lying between them. The CDR3 is 13 residues long. Germline lookup yields CDR1 MGHRA and CDR2 YSYEKL. The CDR3 protein is CASSRTGSGEAFF. CDR3 sequence (DNA): TGCGCCAGCAGCCGAACAGGGTCGGGTGAAGCTTTCTTT.

V is TRBV6-5 and J is TRBJ1-4; 10 bases map to TRBD1. CDR3 length equals 14 residues. V dropped 2 bases and J dropped 8; count of bases not matched to a gene: 2. Germline loops: CDR1 MNHEY, CDR2 SVGAGI. The CDR3 spells CASSYGDRGEKLFF. DNA for the CDR3: TGTGCCAGCAGTTACGGGGACAGGGGCGAAAAACTGTTTTTT.

This chain connects TRBV29-1 to TRBJ2-4; 9 bases match TRBD1. The V segment lost 6 bases and the J segment 6 bases; nucleotides outside the gene matches: 6. This CDR3 has 13 amino acids. Germline CDR1 SQVTM, CDR2 ANQGSEA. The CDR3 protein is CSVEKTGGNIQYF. As DNA, the CDR3 is TGCAGCGTCGAGAAGACAGGGGGAAACATTCAGTACTTC.

V gene TRBV5-4 combines with J gene TRBJ2-2, with D maybe TRBD1 (6 bases). The CDR3 spans 15 residues. V was shortened by 4 bases and J by 1 base, with 11 bases between the two germline ends. From germline, CDR1 is SGHNT and CDR2 YYREEE (reference sequence). The CDR3 is CASSLQTGNTGELFF. The CDR3 region has the DNA TGTGCCAGCAGCCTCCAGACAGGGAACACCGGGGAGCTGTTTTTT.

A few counts support this clone. This rearrangement joins TRBV29-1 to TRBJ1-1, with D possibly matching TRBD1 (5 bases). Germline CDR1 and CDR2: SQVTM and ANQGSEA. The CDR3 is made up of 11 amino acids. The ends were cut back, 4 bases at V and 6 bases at J, with 9 bases in the middle. CDR3 in amino acids: CSVVPGPEAFF. The CDR3 DNA sequence: TGCAGCGTTGTTCCGGGGCCTGAAGCTTTCTTT.

The V gene is TRBV9, the J gene TRBJ1-1, with no clear D. Looked up from germline, CDR1 is SGDLS and CDR2 is YYNGEE. Trimming stripped 3 bases from V and 4 bases from J, with 13 bases between. The CDR3 contains 14 residues. For the CDR3, the DNA is TGTGCCAGCAGCGGTTTATGGACGGGCACTGAAGCTTTCTTT. This translates into CASSGLWTGTEAFF.

A few counts support this clone. CDR3 amino acids: CSVGVNEQFF. The CDR3 DNA sequence: TGCAGCGTTGGGGTTAACGAGCAGTTCTTC. J is TRBJ2-1 and V is TRBV29-1; D not certain. Trimming took off 4 bases at V and 10 bases at J, with 8 bases between the two ends. Germline V lookup: CDR1 SQVTM, CDR2 ANQGSEA. The CDR3 consists of 10 residues.

The chain has TRBV13 and TRBJ2-3; D is undetermined. CDR1 is PRHDT and CDR2 is FYEKMQ in the germline V gene (reference sequence). V dropped 1 base and J dropped 6 bases, with 2 bases sitting between them. The CDR3 has 11 residues. Here the CDR3 reads CASSLDDTQYF. The DNA for the CDR3 is TGTGCCAGCAGCTTAGACGATACGCAGTATTTT.

The rearrangement links TRBV2 to TRBJ2-7; D might be TRBD2 (6 bases). CDR3 length: 12 amino acids. CDR1 and CDR2 (germline): SNHLY, FYNNEI. V was trimmed by 8 bases and J by 5 bases, leaving 13 bases between them. CDR3 sequence: CASGPSGDEQYF. The CDR3 DNA is TGTGCCAGCGGTCCTTCGGGGGACGAGCAGTACTTC.

This clone was seen a few times. This chain uses TRBV7-9 with TRBJ2-1, with D possibly matching TRBD1 (7 bases). Germline CDR1 and CDR2: SEHNR and FQNEAQ (reference sequence). Trimming took off 5 bases at V and 7 bases at J, with 12 bases between the two ends. This CDR3 contains 13 residues. The CDR3 DNA reads TGTGCCAGCAGCCGACAGGGACTTAATGAGCAGTTCTTC. Its translation is CASSRQGLNEQFF.

Details on this clone: The sample contains more than one DNA sequence encoding this CDR3. CDR3 coding DNA: TGTGCCAGCAGCCAAGAGGGCCACGAGCAGTACTTC. Translated: CASSQEGHEQYF. This chain joins TRBV4-2 and TRBJ2-7; unclear D gene. V lost 0 bases and J 5 bases, leaving 5 bases between the germline ends. Per germline, CDR1 LGHNA and CDR2 YNFKEQ. The CDR3 loop spans 12 amino acids.

This clone was counted once. The V call is TRBV29-1, the J call TRBJ1-1, with D perhaps matching TRBD1 (5 bases). With 7 bases removed from V and 2 bases from J, the gap between germline ends came to 14 bases. Germline V CDR1 and CDR2: SQVTM, ANQGSEA. The CDR3 is made up of 13 amino acids. CDR3 loop: CSAEEGPNTEAFF. In DNA, the CDR3 is TGCAGCGCCGAGGAGGGACCCAACACTGAAGCTTTCTTT.

This clone was observed a few times. The chain combines TRBV5-6 with TRBJ1-6, with TRBD1 identical over 8 bases. Germline V gene data show CDR1 as SGHDT and CDR2 as YYEEEE. This CDR3 is built from 15 residues. With V trimmed by 4 bases and J by 10 bases, 10 bases remained unmatched. The CDR3 coding sequence is TGTGCCAGCAGCACCTCGTGGACAGGGCAATCACCCCTCCACTTT. It codes for CASSTSWTGQSPLHF.